The source of this T cell receptor (beta chain) is a study of spatial heterogeneity in lung cancer. Time point given: sample taken at primary tumor resection. Tumor, nontumor lung or frozen PBMC supplied whole RNA, sequenced without sorting. Samples were obtained from around 72 donors, all untreated early-stage non-small cell lung cancer patients. Each TCR cDNA molecule bore a unique molecular identifier. TCRdb itself ran the 5' RACE reads through MiXCR, one entry per CDR3 protein. The sample contains 80,000 to 95,000 distinct CDR3 sequences, approximately 8.6% of which appear only once. This CDR3 has 13 residues. The trim removed 7 bases at V and 0 bases at J, leaving 5 bases unmatched. Germline V gene data show CDR1 as SQVTM and CDR2 as ANQGSEA. Findings and caveats of the study: In blood, ubiquitous expanded tumor TCRs appeared more at resection than follow-up.

On this clonotype itself: Its antigen is unidentified.

The source was PBMCs, collected at surgery. The rearrangement joins TRBV29-1 to TRBJ1-2; 7 nucleotides align to TRBD1. The receptor comes from a male donor with early-stage non-small cell lung cancer. The CDR3 loop is CSARDRANYGYTF. CDR3 in DNA: TGCAGCGCTCGGGACAGAGCTAACTATGGCTACACCTTC. The full variable domain, with the rest looked up from reference TRBV29-1 and TRBJ1-2, is SAVISQKPSRDICQRGTSLTIQCQVDSQVTMMFWYRQQPGQSLTLIATANQGSEATYESGFVIDKFPISRPNLTFSTLTVSNMSPEDSSIYLCSARDRANYGYTFGSGTRLTVV.